The T cell receptor beta chain described here comes from a study of T cell responses to AZD1222 COVID-19 vaccine. As to this clone: Its antigen is not identified.

Germline assignment: CDR1 LGHNA and CDR2 YNFKEQ. Trimming took 2 bases from V and 5 from J, leaving 14 bases between them. The CDR3 runs 15 residues. Repertoires were generated with immunoSEQ multiplex PCR, while TCRdb's copy carries only in-frame clones and drops some. The sample shows fewer than 200,000 clones, about nine tenths of them seen only once. Findings of the study overall: After two AZD1222 doses, spike-specific TCR breadth and depth rose versus day 0.

This sample comprised peripheral blood, obtained on day 0 of AZD1222 vaccination. This rearrangement joins TRBV4-2 to TRBJ2-3; D is possibly TRBD1 (7 bases). The source of this sequence is an adult in good health. The CDR3: CASSQRDREVDTQYF. The DNA of the CDR3 is TGTGCCAGCAGCCAACGTGACAGGGAGGTAGATACGCAGTATTTT.